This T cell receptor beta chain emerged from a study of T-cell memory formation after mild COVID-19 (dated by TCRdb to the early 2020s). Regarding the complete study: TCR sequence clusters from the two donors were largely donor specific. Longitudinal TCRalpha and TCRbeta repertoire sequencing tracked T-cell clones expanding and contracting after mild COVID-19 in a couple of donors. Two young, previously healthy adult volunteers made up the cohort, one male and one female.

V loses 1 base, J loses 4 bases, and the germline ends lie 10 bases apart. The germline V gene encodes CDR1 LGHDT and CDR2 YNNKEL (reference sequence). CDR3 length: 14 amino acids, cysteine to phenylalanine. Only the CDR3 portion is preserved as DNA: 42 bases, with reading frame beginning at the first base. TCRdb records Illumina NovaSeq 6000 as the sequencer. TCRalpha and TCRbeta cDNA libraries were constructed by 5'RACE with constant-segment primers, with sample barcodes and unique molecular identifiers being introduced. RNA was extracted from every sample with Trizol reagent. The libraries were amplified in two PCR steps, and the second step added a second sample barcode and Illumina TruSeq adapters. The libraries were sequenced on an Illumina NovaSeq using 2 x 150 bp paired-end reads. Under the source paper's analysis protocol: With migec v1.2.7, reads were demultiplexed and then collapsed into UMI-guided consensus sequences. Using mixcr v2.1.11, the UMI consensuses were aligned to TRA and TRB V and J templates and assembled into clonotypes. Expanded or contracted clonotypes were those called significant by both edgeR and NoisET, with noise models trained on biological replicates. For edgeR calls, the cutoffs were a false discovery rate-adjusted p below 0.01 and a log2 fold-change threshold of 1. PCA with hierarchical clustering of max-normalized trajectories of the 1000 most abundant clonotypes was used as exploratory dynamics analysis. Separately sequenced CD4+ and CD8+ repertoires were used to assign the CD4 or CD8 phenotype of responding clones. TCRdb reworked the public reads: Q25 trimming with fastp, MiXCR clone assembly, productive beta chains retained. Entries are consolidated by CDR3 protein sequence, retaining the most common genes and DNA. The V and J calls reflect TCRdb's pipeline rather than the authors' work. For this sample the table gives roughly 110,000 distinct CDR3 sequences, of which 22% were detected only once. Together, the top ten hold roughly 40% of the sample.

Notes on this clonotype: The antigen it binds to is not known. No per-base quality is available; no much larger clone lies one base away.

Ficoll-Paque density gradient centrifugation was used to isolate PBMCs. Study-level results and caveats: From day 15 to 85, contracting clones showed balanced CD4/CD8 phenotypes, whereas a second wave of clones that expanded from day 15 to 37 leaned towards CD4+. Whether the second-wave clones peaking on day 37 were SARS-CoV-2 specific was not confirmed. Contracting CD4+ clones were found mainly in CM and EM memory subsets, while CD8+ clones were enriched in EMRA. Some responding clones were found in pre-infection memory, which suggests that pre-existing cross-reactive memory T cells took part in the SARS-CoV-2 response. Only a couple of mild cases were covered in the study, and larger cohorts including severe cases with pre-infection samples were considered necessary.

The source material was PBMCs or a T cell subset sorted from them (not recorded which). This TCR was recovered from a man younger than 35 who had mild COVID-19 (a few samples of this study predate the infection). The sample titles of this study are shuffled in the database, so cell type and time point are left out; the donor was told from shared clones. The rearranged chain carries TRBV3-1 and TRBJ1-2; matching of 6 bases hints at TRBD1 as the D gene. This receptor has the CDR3 CASSQAGVAYGYTF. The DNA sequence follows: TGTGCCAGCAGCCAAGCAGGGGTGGCCTATGGCTACACCTTC.